These 7 T cell receptor beta chains originate from one sample sequenced in a study of T-cell memory formation after mild COVID-19. Using its own MiXCR run on the 5' RACE reads, TCRdb lists one record per CDR3 protein. The data contain hundreds of thousands of distinct CDR3 sequences, 20% of them singletons. Source material: PBMCs or a T cell subset sorted from them (not recorded which). These receptors were taken from an adult woman who had mild COVID-19 (a few samples of this study predate the infection). Cell type and time point are not known.

Only a few counts were recorded for this clonotype. This chain uses TRBV20-1 with TRBJ1-1, with 8 bases lining up with TRBD1. The CDR3 sequence is 14 residues long. Germline V lookup: CDR1 DFQATT, CDR2 SNEGSKA (reference sequence). The ends lost 1 base at V and 4 bases at J; junction bases unmatched: 5. The CDR3 loop reads CSARVGQGVTEAFF. The CDR3 DNA is TGCAGTGCTAGAGTCGGACAGGGAGTCACTGAAGCTTTCTTT.

This clonotype was recorded a few times. This chain uses TRBV5-5 with TRBJ2-3; TRBD2 agrees at 13 bases. The length of the CDR3 is 20 residues. J gave up 0 bases and V 2 bases, and 12 bases lay outside the gene matches. The germline gives CDR1 SGHKS, CDR2 YYEKEE (reference sequence). As DNA, the CDR3 is TGTGCCAGCAGCTTTATCGGTACACTAGCGGGGGGGCCGAGCACAGATACGCAGTATTTT. Protein product: CASSFIGTLAGGPSTDTQYF.

This clonotype was recorded a few times. The CDR3 region has the DNA TGCGCCAGCAGCTATACAAGGACCTCCTCACCCGCAGATACGCAGTATTTT. Translating it yields CASSYTRTSSPADTQYF. This rearrangement joins TRBV5-1 to TRBJ2-3, with D unresolved. With 3 bases removed from V and 4 bases from J, the gap between germline ends came to 21 bases. CDR1 and CDR2 from the germline V gene are SGHRS and YFSETQ. CDR3 length equals 17 residues.

This clonotype showed up just a few times. V is TRBV7-2 and J is TRBJ2-5, with 8 bases identical to TRBD2. The length of the CDR3 is 17 residues. CDR1 is SGHTA, CDR2 FQGNSA, per germline. The trim removed 2 bases at V and 1 base at J, leaving 9 bases unmatched. CDR3 in DNA: TGTGCCAGCAGCTTATGGGGCGGGAGGCCAATCCAAGAGACCCAGTACTTC. It encodes CASSLWGGRPIQETQYF. Using reference TRBV7-2 and TRBJ2-5 for the parts outside the CDR3, the full variable domain is GAGVSQSPSNKVTEKGKDVELRCDPISGHTALYWYRQSLGQGLEFLIYFQGNSAPDKSGLPSDRFSAERTGGSVSTLTIQRTQQEDSAVYLCASSLWGGRPIQETQYFGPGTRLLVL.

This clonotype was seen more than once but under ten times. This chain joins TRBV7-9 and TRBJ1-4, with D tentatively TRBD1 (6 bases). The V end lost 7 bases, the J end lost 3 bases, and 21 bases lay between the germline ends. Per germline, CDR1 SEHNR and CDR2 FQNEAQ (reference sequence). The CDR3 has 17 amino acids. The CDR3 is CASIATGIYRANEKLFF. The CDR3 bases are TGTGCCAGCATCGCAACAGGGATCTATCGGGCTAATGAAAAACTGTTTTTT. Full variable domain (outside the CDR3, taken from reference TRBV7-9 and TRBJ1-4): DTGVSQNPRHKITKRGQNVTFRCDPISEHNRLYWYRQTLGQGPEFLTYFQNEAQLEKSRLLSDRFSAERPKGSFSTLEIQRTEQGDSAMYLCASIATGIYRANEKLFFGSGTQLSVL.

This chain joins TRBV19 and TRBJ1-5; no firm D call. In germline, CDR1 is LNHDA, CDR2 SQIVND (reference sequence). The CDR3 length is 13 residues. Trimming left V 3 bases short and J 3 bases short, with 6 bases between. CDR3 sequence: CASSMNLNQPQHF. DNA for the CDR3: TGTGCCAGTAGTATGAACCTCAATCAGCCCCAGCATTTT.

The chain joins TRBV3-1 to TRBJ1-2, with no clear D. This CDR3 is 12 amino acids long. V was clipped by 2 bases and J by 3 bases, with 4 bases between them. The germline gives CDR1 LGHDT, CDR2 YNNKEL (reference sequence). The CDR3 loop is CASSQPYYGYTF. CDR3 sequence (DNA): TGTGCCAGCAGCCAACCCTACTATGGCTACACCTTC.